This T cell receptor (beta chain) was retrieved from a study of blood T cells in healthy people across ages. Primers used in a second PCR of about 6 to 11 cycles were a sample-barcoded 5' primer and a J-beta primer mix. TCRdb re-called the 5' RACE reads with MiXCR, one entry per CDR3 protein. The table has 380,000 or so distinct CDR3 sequences, 45% to 65% seen once. Germline CDR1 reads SNHLY; CDR2 reads FYNNEI. The CDR3 runs to 19 residues. Trimming took 5 bases from V and 0 from J; bases not matched to a gene: 14. The sequenced material came from blood. The chain has TRBV2 and TRBJ2-3, with TRBD2 identical over 10 bases. The receptor's source is a man between 60 and 75 years old in good health. The chain's CDR3 is CASSTEVAGGRRSTDTQYF. The CDR3 coding sequence is TGTGCCAGCAGTACTGAGGTAGCGGGGGGTAGAAGAAGCACAGATACGCAGTATTTT.